This T cell receptor beta chain came from a study of beta chain features in type 1 diabetes. Of the isolated RNA, all was reverse transcribed, and so the sequenced material was expressed TCRB transcripts. Clones were sequenced by immunoSEQ multiplex PCR, and TCRdb holds only the in-frame ones, with some missing. The data contain more than 150,000 clones, roughly 9% of them singletons. The length of the CDR3 is 15 residues. Germline values: CDR1 SGDLS, CDR2 YYNGEE. V lost 1 base to trimming and J lost 2 bases; unmatched junction nucleotides: 2. Whole-study results and caveats: TCRB rearrangement may or may not be influenced by HLA type; here this remained unresolved. Relative to healthy donors, patients appeared to have naive, central memory and Treg TCRB repertoires that were more similar. Insertion counts at VDJ junctions were lower in type 1 diabetes patients, who also showed more deletions there. Type 1 diabetes patients had TCRB CDR3s that were shorter (moderately but significantly so) in all four CD4+ subsets.

In this sample, this clone turned up a few times. Its antigen is as yet unknown. CD4+ cells of the naive, central memory, regulatory and stem cell-like memory types were sorted via CD45RO/CCR7/CD25/CD127/CD95/CD27. The source is a woman younger than 45 with type 1 diabetes. The chain is built from TRBV9 and TRBJ2-2; TRBD1 matches 7 bases. Material for sequencing was central memory CD4+ T cells from blood. The CDR3 sequence is CASSVRDRNTGELFF. The CDR3 DNA reads as TGTGCCAGCAGCGTACGGGACAGAAACACCGGGGAGCTGTTTTTT.